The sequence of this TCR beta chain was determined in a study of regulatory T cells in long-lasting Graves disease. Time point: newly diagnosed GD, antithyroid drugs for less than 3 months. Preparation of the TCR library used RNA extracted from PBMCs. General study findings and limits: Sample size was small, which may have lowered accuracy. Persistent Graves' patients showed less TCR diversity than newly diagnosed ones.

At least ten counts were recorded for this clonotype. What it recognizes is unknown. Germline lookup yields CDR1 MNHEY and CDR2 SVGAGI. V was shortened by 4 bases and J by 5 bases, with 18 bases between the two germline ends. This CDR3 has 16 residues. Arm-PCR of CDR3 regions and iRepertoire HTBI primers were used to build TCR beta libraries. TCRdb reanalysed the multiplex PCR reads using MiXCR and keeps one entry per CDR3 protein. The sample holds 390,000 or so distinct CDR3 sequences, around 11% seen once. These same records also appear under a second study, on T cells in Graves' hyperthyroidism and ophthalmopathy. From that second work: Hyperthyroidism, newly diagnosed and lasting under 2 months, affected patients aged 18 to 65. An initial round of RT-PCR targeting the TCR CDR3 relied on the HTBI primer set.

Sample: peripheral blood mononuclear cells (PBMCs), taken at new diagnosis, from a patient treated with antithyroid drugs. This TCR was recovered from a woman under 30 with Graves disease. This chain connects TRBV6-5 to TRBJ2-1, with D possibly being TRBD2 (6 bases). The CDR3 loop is CASSFSTSIMHNEQFF. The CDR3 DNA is TGTGCCAGCAGTTTTTCGACTAGTATTATGCACAATGAGCAGTTCTTC.